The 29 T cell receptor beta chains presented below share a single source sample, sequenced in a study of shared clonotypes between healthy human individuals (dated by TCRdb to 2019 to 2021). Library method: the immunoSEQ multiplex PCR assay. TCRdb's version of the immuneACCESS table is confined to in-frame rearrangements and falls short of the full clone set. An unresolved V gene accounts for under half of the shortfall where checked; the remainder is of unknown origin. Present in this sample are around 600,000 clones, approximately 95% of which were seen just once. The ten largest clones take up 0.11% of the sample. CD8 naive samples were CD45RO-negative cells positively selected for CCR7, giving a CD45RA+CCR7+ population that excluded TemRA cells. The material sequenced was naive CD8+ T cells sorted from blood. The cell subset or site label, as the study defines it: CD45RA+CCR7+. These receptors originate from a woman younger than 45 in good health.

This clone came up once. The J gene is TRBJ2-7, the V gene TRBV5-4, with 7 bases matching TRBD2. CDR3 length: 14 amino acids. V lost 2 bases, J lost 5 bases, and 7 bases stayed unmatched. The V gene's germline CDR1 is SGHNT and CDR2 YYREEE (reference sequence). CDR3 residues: CASSFFGGRNEQYF. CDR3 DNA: TGTGCCAGCAGCTTTTTTGGCGGGAGAAACGAGCAGTACTTC. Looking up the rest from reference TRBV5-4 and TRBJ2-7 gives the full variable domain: ETGVTQSPTHLIKTRGQQVTLRCSSQSGHNTVSWYQQALGQGPQFIFQYYREEENGRGNFPPRFSGLQFPNYSSELNVNALELDDSALYLCASSFFGGRNEQYFGPGTRLTVT.

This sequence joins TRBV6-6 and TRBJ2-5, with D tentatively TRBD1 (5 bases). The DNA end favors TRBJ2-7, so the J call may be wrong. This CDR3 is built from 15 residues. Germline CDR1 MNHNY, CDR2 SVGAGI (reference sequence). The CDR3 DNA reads TGTGCCAGCAGTCAACTGTCGGACACCATATACGAGCAGTACTTC. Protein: CASSQLSDTIYEQYF.

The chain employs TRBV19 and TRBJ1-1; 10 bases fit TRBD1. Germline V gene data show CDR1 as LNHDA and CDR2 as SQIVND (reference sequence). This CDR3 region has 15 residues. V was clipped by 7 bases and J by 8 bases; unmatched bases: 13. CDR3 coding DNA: TGTGCCAGTACACATCCCGACAGGGGGCGGTTGGAAGCTTTCTTT. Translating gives CASTHPDRGRLEAFF.

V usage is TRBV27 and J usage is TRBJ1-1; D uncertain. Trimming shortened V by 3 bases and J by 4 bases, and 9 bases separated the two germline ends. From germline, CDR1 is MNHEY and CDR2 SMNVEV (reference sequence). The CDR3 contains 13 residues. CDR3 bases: TGTGCCAGCAGTTTTGTGCTGGGCACTGAAGCTTTCTTT. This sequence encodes CASSFVLGTEAFF.

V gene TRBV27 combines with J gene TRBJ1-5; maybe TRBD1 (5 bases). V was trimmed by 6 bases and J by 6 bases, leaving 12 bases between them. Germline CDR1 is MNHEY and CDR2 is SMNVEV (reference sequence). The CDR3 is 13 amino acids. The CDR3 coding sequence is TGTGCCAGCAGACTGGGCGGGGGTCAGCCCCAGCATTTT. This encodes CASRLGGGQPQHF.

The CDR3 DNA reads TGTGCCAGCAGCCAAGGCACTAGCTCCCAAGAGACCCAGTACTTC. As protein: CASSQGTSSQETQYF. V usage is TRBV7-9 and J usage is TRBJ2-5; D might be TRBD2 (6 bases). The ends were cut back, 5 bases at V and 1 base at J, with 14 bases in the middle. Germline V gives CDR1 SEHNR, CDR2 FQNEAQ (reference sequence). This CDR3 has 15 residues.

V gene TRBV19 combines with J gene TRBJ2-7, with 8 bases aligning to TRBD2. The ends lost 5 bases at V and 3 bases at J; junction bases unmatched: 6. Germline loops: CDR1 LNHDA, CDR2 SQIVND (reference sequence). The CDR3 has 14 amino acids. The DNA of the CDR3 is TGTGCCAGTAGTTTCGGGAGGGTTAACTACGAGCAGTACTTC. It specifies CASSFGRVNYEQYF.

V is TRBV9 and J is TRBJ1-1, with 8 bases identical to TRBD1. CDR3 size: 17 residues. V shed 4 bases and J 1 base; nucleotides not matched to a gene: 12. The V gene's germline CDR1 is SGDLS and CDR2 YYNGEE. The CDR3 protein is CASSSRPGTGSNTEAFF. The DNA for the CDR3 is TGTGCCAGCAGCTCCCGTCCCGGGACAGGATCGAACACTGAAGCTTTCTTT.

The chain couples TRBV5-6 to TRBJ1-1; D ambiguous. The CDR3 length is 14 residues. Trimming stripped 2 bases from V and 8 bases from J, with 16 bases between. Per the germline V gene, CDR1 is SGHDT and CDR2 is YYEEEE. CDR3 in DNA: TGTGCCAGCAGCTTAAAGCAGTGGCCGCAAGAAGCTTTCTTT. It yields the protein CASSLKQWPQEAFF. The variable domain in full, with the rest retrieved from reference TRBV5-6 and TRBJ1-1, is DAGVTQSPTHLIKTRGQQVTLRCSPKSGHDTVSWYQQALGQGPQFIFQYYEEEERQRGNFPDRFSGHQFPNYSSELNVNALLLGDSALYLCASSLKQWPQEAFFGQGTRLTVV.

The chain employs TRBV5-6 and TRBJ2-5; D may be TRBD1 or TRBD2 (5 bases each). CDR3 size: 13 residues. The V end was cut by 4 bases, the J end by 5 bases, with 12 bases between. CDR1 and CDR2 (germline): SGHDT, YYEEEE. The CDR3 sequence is CASSVDWGETQYF. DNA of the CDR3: TGTGCCAGCAGCGTGGACTGGGGGGAGACCCAGTACTTC.

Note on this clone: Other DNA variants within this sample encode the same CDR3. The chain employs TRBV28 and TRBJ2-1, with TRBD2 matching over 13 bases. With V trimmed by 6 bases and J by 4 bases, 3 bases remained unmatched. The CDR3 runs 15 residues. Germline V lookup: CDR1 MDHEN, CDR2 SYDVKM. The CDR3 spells CASRPGLAGYNEQFF. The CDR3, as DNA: TGTGCCAGCAGGCCGGGACTAGCGGGATACAATGAGCAGTTCTTC.

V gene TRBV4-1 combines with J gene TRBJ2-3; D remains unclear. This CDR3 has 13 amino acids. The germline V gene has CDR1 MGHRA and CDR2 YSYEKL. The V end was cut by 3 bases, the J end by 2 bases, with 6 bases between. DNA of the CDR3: TGCGCCAGCAGCCACCGAGACACAGATACGCAGTATTTT. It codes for CASSHRDTDTQYF.

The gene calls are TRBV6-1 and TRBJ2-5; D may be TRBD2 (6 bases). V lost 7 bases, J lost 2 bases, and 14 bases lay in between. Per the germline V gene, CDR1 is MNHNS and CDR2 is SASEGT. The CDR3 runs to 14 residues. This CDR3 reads CASNGNAGQETQYF. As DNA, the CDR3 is TGTGCCAGCAACGGCAACGCGGGACAAGAGACCCAGTACTTC.

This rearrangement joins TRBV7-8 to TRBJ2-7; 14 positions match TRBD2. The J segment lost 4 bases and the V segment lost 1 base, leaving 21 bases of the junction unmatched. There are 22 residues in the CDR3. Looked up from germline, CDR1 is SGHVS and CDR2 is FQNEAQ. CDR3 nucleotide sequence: TGTGCCAGCAGCTTAGGAATTCATCACTTGACTAGCGGGAGGGCCTTGTGGTACGAGCAGTACTTC. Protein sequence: CASSLGIHHLTSGRALWYEQYF.

CDR3 protein: CASSMPNQPQHF. The CDR3 DNA sequence: TGTGCCAGTAGTATGCCGAATCAGCCCCAGCATTTT. This sequence joins TRBV19 and TRBJ1-5; D remains ambiguous. Trimming cost V 3 bases and J 4 bases, with 4 bases left between them. Germline-derived CDR1 and CDR2 are LNHDA and SQIVND (reference sequence). The CDR3 totals 12 residues.

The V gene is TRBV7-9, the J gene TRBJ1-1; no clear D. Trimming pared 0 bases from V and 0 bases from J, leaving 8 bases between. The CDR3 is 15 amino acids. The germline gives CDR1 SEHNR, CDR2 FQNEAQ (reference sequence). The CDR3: CASSLAIGLNTEAFF. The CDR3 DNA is TGTGCCAGCAGCTTAGCGATAGGCCTGAACACTGAAGCTTTCTTT.

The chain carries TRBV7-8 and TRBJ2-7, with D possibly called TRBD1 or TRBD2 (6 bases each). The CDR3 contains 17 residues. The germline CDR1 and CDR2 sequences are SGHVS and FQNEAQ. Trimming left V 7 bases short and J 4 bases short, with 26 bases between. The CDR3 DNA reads TGTGCCAGCACCCAAAAGGGGGGATTAAGAGGGGTTTACGAGCAGTACTTC. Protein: CASTQKGGLRGVYEQYF.

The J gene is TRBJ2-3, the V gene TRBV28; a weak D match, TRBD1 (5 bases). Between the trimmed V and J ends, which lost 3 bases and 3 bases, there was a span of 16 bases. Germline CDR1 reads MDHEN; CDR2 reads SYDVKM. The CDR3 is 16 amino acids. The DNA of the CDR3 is TGTGCCAGCAGTTTGTACCGGGCCCAGGGTACAGATACGCAGTATTTT. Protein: CASSLYRAQGTDTQYF. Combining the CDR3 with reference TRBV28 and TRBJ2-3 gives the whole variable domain DVKVTQSSRYLVKRTGEKVFLECVQDMDHENMFWYRQDPGLGLRLIYFSYDVKMKEKGDIPEGYSVSREKKERFSLILESASTNQTSMYLCASSLYRAQGTDTQYFGPGTRLTVL.

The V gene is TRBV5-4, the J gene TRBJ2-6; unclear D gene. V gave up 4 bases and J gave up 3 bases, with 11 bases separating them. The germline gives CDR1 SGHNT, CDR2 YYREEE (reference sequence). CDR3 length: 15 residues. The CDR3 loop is CASSPGSFGANVLTF. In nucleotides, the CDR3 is TGTGCCAGCAGCCCTGGGTCCTTTGGGGCCAACGTCCTGACTTTC.

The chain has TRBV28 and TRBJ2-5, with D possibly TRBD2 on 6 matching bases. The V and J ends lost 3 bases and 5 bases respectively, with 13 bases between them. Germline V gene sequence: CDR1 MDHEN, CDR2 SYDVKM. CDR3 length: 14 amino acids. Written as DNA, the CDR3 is TGTGCCAGCAGTTTTCTCGGGAGTACGGAGACCCAGTACTTC. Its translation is CASSFLGSTETQYF. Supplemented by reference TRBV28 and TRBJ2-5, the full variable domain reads DVKVTQSSRYLVKRTGEKVFLECVQDMDHENMFWYRQDPGLGLRLIYFSYDVKMKEKGDIPEGYSVSREKKERFSLILESASTNQTSMYLCASSFLGSTETQYFGPGTRLLVL.

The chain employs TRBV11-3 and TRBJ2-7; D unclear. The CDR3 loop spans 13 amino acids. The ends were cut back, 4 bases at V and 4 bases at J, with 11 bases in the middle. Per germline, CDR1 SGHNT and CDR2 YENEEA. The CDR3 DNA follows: TGTGCCAGCAGCTCTGGTGTGGGATACGAGCAGTACTTC. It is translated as CASSSGVGYEQYF.

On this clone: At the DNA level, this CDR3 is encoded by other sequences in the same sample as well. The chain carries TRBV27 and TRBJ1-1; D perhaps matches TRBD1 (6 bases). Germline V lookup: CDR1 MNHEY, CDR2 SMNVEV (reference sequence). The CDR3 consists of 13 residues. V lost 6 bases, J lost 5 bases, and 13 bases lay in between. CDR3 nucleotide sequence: TGTGCCAGCAGCCTCAGGGGATTTACTGAAGCTTTCTTT. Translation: CASSLRGFTEAFF.

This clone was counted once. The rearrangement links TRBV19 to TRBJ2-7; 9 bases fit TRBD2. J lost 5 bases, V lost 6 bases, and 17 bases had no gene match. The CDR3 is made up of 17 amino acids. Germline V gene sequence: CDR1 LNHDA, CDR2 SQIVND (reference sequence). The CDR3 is CASSPRRGSGSPHEQYF. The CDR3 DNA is TGTGCCAGTAGCCCTCGGCGGGGTAGCGGGAGCCCCCACGAGCAGTACTTC.

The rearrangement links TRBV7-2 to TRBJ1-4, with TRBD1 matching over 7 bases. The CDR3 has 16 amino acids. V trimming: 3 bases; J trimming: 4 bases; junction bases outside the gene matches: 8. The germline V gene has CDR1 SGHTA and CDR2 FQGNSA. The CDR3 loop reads CASSFSDRSVNEKLFF. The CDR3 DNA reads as TGTGCCAGCAGCTTCTCGGACAGGTCCGTTAATGAAAAACTGTTTTTT.

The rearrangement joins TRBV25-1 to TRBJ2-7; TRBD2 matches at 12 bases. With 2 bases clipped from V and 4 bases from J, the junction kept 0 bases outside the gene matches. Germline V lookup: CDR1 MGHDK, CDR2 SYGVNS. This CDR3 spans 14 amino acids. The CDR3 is CASSELAGGYEQYF. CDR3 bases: TGTGCCAGCAGTGAACTAGCGGGAGGGTACGAGCAGTACTTC.

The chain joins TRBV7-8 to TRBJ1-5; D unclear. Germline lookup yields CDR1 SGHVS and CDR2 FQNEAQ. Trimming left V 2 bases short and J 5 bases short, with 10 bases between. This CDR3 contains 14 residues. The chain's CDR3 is CASSLLGRDQPQHF. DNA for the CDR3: TGTGCCAGCAGCTTACTGGGCCGGGATCAGCCCCAGCATTTT.

CDR3 DNA sequence: TGCAGCGTGGTGACTAGCGGGAGATACAATGAGCAGTTCTTC. It specifies CSVVTSGRYNEQFF. The V and J genes are TRBV29-1 and TRBJ2-1; 12 bases agree with TRBD2. The CDR3 totals 14 residues. Unmatched junction bases numbered 4, after V lost 6 bases and J lost 4 bases. From germline, CDR1 is SQVTM and CDR2 ANQGSEA.

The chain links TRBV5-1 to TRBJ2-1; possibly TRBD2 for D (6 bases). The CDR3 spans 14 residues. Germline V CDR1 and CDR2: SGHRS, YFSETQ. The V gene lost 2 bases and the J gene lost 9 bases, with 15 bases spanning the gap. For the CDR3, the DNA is TGCGCCAGCAGCTTCGCGACTAGGAGCAGTGAGCAGTTCTTC. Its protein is CASSFATRSSEQFF. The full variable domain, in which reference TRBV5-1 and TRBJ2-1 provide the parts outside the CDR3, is KAGVTQTPRYLIKTRGQQVTLSCSPISGHRSVSWYQQTPGQGLQFLFEYFSETQRNKGNFPGRFSGRQFSNSRSEMNVSTLELGDSALYLCASSFATRSSEQFFGPGTRLTVL.

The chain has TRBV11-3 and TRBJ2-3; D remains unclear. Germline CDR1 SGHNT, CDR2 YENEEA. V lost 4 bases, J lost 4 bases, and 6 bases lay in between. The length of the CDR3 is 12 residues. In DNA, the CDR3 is TGTGCCAGCAGCTCGCACGCAGATACGCAGTATTTT. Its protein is CASSSHADTQYF.